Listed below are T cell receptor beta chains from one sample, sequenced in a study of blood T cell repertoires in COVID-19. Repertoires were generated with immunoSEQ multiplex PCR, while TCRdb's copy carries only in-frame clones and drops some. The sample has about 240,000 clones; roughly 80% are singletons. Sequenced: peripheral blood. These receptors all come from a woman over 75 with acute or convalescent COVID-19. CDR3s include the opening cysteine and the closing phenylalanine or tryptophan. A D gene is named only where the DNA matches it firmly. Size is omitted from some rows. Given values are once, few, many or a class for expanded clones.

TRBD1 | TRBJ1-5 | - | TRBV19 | CASSIRGQGIQPQHF | TGTGCCAGTAGTATTCGGGGACAGGGTATCCAGCCCCAGCATTTT
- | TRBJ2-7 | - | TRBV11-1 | CASSSINDYEQYF | TGTGCCAGCAGCTCTATAAATGACTACGAGCAGTACTTC
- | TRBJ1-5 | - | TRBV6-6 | CASSPVGGRGQPQHF | TGTGCCAGCAGTCCGGTCGGGGGGCGGGGGCAGCCCCAGCATTTT
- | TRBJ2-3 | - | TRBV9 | CASSVALIPKGDTQYF | TGTGCCAGCAGCGTAGCTCTCATCCCAAAGGGGGATACGCAGTATTTT
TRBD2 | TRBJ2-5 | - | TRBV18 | CASSLRTSGVRETQYF | TGTGCCAGCTCACTCCGGACTAGCGGGGTTAGAGAGACCCAGTACTTC
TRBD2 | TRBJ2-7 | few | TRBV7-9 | CASSRLAGGVDEQYF | TGTGCCAGCAGCCGACTAGCGGGGGGCGTTGACGAGCAGTACTTC
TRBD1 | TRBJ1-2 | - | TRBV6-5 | CASRDRGVVYGYTF | TGTGCCAGCAGGGACAGGGGGGTTGTCTATGGCTACACCTTC
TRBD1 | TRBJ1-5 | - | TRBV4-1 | CASSLRTGTGVPSNQPQHF | TGCGCCAGCAGCCTTCGGACCGGGACAGGGGTCCCTAGCAATCAGCCCCAGCATTTT
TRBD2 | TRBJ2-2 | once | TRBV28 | CASSPTSGGAENTGELFF | TGTGCCAGCAGCCCTACTAGCGGGGGGGCCGAGAACACCGGGGAGCTGTTTTTT
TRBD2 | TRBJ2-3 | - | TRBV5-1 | CASSLGAGGFPSSTDTQYF | TGCGCCAGCAGCTTGGGTGCGGGGGGGTTCCCCTCTAGCACAGATACGCAGTATTTT
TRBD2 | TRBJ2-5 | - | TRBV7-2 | CASSLLLASGGGTQYF | TGTGCCAGCAGCTTACTCCTGGCTAGCGGGGGTGGGACCCAGTACTTC
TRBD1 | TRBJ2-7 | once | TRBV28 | CASSCDRGTDLSFFSPYEQYF | TGTGCCAGCAGCTGCGACAGGGGAACCGACCTTTCTTTTTTTTCCCCCTACGAGCAGTACTTC
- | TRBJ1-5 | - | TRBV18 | CASSPSGTQYSNQPQHF | TGTGCCAGCTCGCCTAGTGGGACACAATATAGCAATCAGCCCCAGCATTTT
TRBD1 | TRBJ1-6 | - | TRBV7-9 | CASSSQTGRSSYNSPLHF | TGTGCCAGCAGCTCGCAGACAGGGCGGAGCTCCTATAATTCACCCCTCCACTTT
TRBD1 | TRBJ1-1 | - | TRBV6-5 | CASGGTATEAFF | TGTGCCAGCGGGGGGACAGCCACTGAAGCTTTCTTT
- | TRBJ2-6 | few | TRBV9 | CASSVRAYISSGANVLTF | TGTGCCAGCAGCGTCAGGGCTTATATCTCCTCTGGGGCCAACGTCCTGACTTTC
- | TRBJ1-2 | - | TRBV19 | CASTVTRTYGYTF | TGTGCCAGTACGGTTACCCGCACTTATGGCTACACCTTC